Listed below are T cell receptor beta chains from one sample, sequenced in a study of CD8+CD57+ T cells in acquired aplastic anemia. TCRdb reprocessed the reads with MiXCR, giving one entry per CDR3 protein. The sample comprises about 220,000 distinct CDR3 sequences, approximately 35% of which are singletons, and 0.9% to 1.2% rests with the top ten. The specimen sequenced was sorted CD4+, CD8+, or CD8+CD57+ T cells (not recorded which) from PBMCs. All receptors come from a human donor in good health, serving as a control. The CDR3 runs from the conserved cysteine through the conserved F or W. The D gene is left open where the match is weak. Clone size appears in some rows only: once, few, many, or a class for an expanded clone.

TRBJ2-7	many	NA	TRBV4-1	14	CASSQLQVSYEQYF	TGCGCCAGCAGCCAGTTACAGGTCTCCTACGAGCAGTACTTC
TRBJ2-1	few	NA	TRBV6-5	15	CASSYSFVADNEQFF	TGTGCCAGCAGTTACTCTTTTGTAGCAGACAATGAGCAGTTCTTC
TRBJ2-5	NA	NA	TRBV2	13	CASSEIRQGTQHF	TGTGCCAGCAGTGAAATCAGGCAAGGGACCCAGCACTTC
TRBJ2-3	NA	TRBD2	TRBV5-4	16	CASSLGLATLTDTQYF	TGTGCCAGCAGCTTGGGACTAGCGACTCTCACAGATACGCAGTATTTT
TRBJ1-2	NA	NA	TRBV15	14	CATRPSGDPYGYTF	TGTGCCACCAGACCCTCAGGGGACCCATATGGCTACACCTTC
TRBJ2-1	NA	NA	TRBV24-1	16	CATSDSLAEAYNERFF	TGTGCCACCAGTGATTCATTAGCGGAGGCTTACAATGAGCGGTTCTTC
TRBJ1-3	NA	NA	TRBV10-3	14	CAIKRAGDGNTIYF	TGTGCCATCAAGCGCGCAGGGGATGGAAACACCATATATTTT
TRBJ2-7	NA	TRBD1	TRBV10-3	13	CAISATGSAEQYF	TGTGCCATCAGTGCGACAGGGTCGGCCGAGCAGTACTTC
TRBJ2-7	many	NA	TRBV3-1	12	CASSQGAGEQYF	TGTGCCAGCAGCCAAGGGGCAGGGGAGCAGTACTTC
TRBJ2-2	few	NA	TRBV11-2	19	CASSYPKNWRNANTGELFF	TGTGCCAGCAGCTACCCAAAGAATTGGAGGAATGCGAACACCGGGGAGCTGTTTTTT
TRBJ1-2	few	TRBD1	TRBV5-1	19	CASSSAFRQGALSDYGYTF	TGCGCCAGCAGCTCGGCCTTTAGACAGGGGGCGCTCAGCGACTATGGCTACACCTTC
TRBJ1-2	few	TRBD1	TRBV3-1	14	CASSRETGFSGYTF	TGTGCCAGCAGCCGTGAGACAGGGTTTAGTGGCTACACCTTC
TRBJ1-2	NA	NA	TRBV24-1	15	CATSDLIGGADGYTF	TGTGCCACCAGTGATTTGATCGGGGGCGCGGACGGCTACACCTTC
TRBJ1-4	once	NA	TRBV12-3/TRBV12-4	14	CASSFNRRNEKLFF	TGTGCCAGCAGTTTTAATCGGCGTAATGAAAAACTGTTTTTT
TRBJ1-2	NA	NA	TRBV7-9	12	CASSPEFYGYTF	TGTGCCAGCAGTCCAGAGTTCTATGGCTACACCTTC
TRBJ1-1	many	NA	TRBV7-6	12	CASRTANTEAFF	TGTGCCAGCAGGACCGCTAACACTGAAGCTTTCTTT
TRBJ2-3	few	NA	TRBV6-1	14	CASSRIEGGDTQYF	TGTGCCAGCAGCAGAATCGAAGGGGGAGATACGCAGTATTTT
TRBJ1-2	NA	NA	TRBV11-2	16	CASSSPSLGGRYGYTF	TGTGCCAGCAGCTCACCCTCCCTGGGGGGGCGCTATGGCTACACCTTC
TRBJ2-7	NA	TRBD1	TRBV27	13	CASRGQMGPEQYF	TGTGCCAGCAGGGGACAGATGGGGCCGGAGCAGTACTTC
TRBJ2-7	NA	TRBD1	TRBV10-2	13	CASSGQGFGEQYF	TGCGCCAGCAGCGGACAGGGATTCGGCGAGCAGTACTTC
TRBJ2-7	many	TRBD1	TRBV2	13	CASSEGTGYEQYF	TGTGCCAGCAGTGAAGGGACAGGGTACGAGCAGTACTTC
TRBJ2-5	many	TRBD1	TRBV20-1	14	CSASQQGIAETQYF	TGCAGTGCTAGCCAACAGGGGATCGCGGAGACCCAGTACTTC